These 19 T cell receptor beta chains were all obtained from the same sample, sequenced in a study of beta chain features in type 1 diabetes. Since all of the isolated RNA was reverse transcribed, expressed TCRB transcripts were what got sequenced. Some clones are missing from TCRdb's copy, which holds only in-frame ones; the method was immunoSEQ multiplex PCR. Of 300,000 to 450,000 clones in the sample, roughly a fifth were seen once. Material: naive CD4+ T cells from blood. These receptors were taken from a young woman in good health.

CDR3 coding DNA: TGTGCCAGCAGCCAACGACAGGAGGCGATTCTCTATGGCTACACCTTC. It codes for CASSQRQEAILYGYTF. The rearrangement joins TRBV7-2 to TRBJ1-2, with D possibly being TRBD1 (6 bases). The V end was cut by 5 bases, the J end by 4 bases, with 20 bases between. The CDR3 has 16 residues. Per germline, CDR1 SGHTA and CDR2 FQGNSA.

Turning to this clone: The sample contains more than one DNA sequence encoding this CDR3. V is TRBV30 and J is TRBJ1-2; no reliable D call. The germline CDR1 and CDR2 sequences are GTSNPN and SVGIG (reference sequence). The length of the CDR3 is 11 residues. The V end was cut by 2 bases, the J end by 8 bases, with 9 bases between. CDR3 DNA sequence: TGTGCCTGGAGTAGAGAATACGGCTACACCTTC. This sequence encodes CAWSREYGYTF.

This clone was detected only a few times. The chain links TRBV10-3 to TRBJ2-3; TRBD2 matches 8 bases. The junction had 9 bases not matched to a gene; V was cut back by 5 bases and J by 5 bases. CDR1 and CDR2 from the germline V gene are ENHRY and SYGVKD. The CDR3 runs to 15 residues. The CDR3 reads CAISYNGGAGDTQYF. CDR3 coding DNA: TGTGCCATCAGTTACAACGGGGGGGCAGGAGATACGCAGTATTTT.

This clone was counted between two and nine times. The V and J genes are TRBV5-1 and TRBJ2-1, with 8 bases aligning to TRBD1. The CDR3 is made up of 14 amino acids. V shed 7 bases and J 5 bases; nucleotides not matched to a gene: 8. Germline V gives CDR1 SGHRS, CDR2 YFSETQ. As DNA, the CDR3 is TGCGCCAGCTCACCGGGACAGGCCAACAATGAGCAGTTCTTC. This codes for CASSPGQANNEQFF.

The gene calls are TRBV30 and TRBJ1-2, with 8 bases that match TRBD1. The germline CDR1 and CDR2 sequences are GTSNPN and SVGIG (reference sequence). CDR3 length: 13 residues. Unmatched junction bases numbered 8, after V lost 3 bases and J lost 8 bases. CDR3 in DNA: TGTGCCTGGAGCTTACAGGGGGGCGGGGGCTACACCTTC. It codes for CAWSLQGGGGYTF. Variable domain in full (rest from reference TRBV30 and TRBJ1-2): SQTIHQWPATLVQPVGSPLSLECTVEGTSNPNLYWYRQAAGRGLQLLFYSVGIGQISSEVPQNLSASRPQDRQFILSSKKLLLSDSGFYLCAWSLQGGGGYTFGSGTRLTVV.

This clone was counted a single time. The rearrangement joins TRBV23-1 to TRBJ2-1; a possible D gene is TRBD1 (6 bases). TRBV23-1 is an ORF for which the function is uncertain. This CDR3 comprises 19 residues. Trimming shortened V by 6 bases and J by 0 bases, and 24 bases separated the two germline ends. CDR3 protein: CASSTHPVDRPRSYNEQFF. The CDR3 coding sequence is TGCGCCAGCAGCACACACCCAGTCGACAGGCCCCGCTCCTACAATGAGCAGTTCTTC.

A few counts support this clone. The rearrangement uses TRBV4-1 and TRBJ2-3; 9 positions match TRBD2. Germline CDR1 and CDR2: MGHRA and YSYEKL. Trimming cost V 1 base and J 3 bases; bases outside gene matches: 8. The CDR3 totals 17 residues. The CDR3 nucleotides read TGCGCCAGCAGCCAAGGTCCAGGGGCGGGGGGGACAGATACGCAGTATTTT. Translated: CASSQGPGAGGTDTQYF.

The chain uses TRBV2 and TRBJ1-2, with 9 nucleotides matching TRBD1. Germline CDR1 is SNHLY and CDR2 is FYNNEI. J gave up 5 bases and V 6 bases, and 7 bases lay outside the gene matches. This CDR3 spans 14 amino acids. The CDR3 sequence is CASRGRTGAYGYTF. The CDR3 coding sequence is TGTGCCAGCAGGGGAAGGACAGGGGCGTATGGCTACACCTTC. The entire variable domain, with the rest obtained from reference TRBV2 and TRBJ1-2, is as follows: EPEVTQTPSHQVTQMGQEVILRCVPISNHLYFYWYRQILGQKVEFLVSFYNNEISEKSEIFDDQFSVERPDGSNFTLKIRSTKLEDSAMYFCASRGRTGAYGYTFGSGTRLTVV.

The chain joins TRBV19 to TRBJ2-6; D remains ambiguous. Trimming shortened V by 10 bases and J by 4 bases, and 14 bases separated the two germline ends. Germline CDR1 and CDR2: LNHDA and SQIVND (reference sequence). This CDR3 has 14 amino acids. The CDR3 sequence: CATPLVPGANVLTF. Here the CDR3 DNA reads TGTGCCACCCCCCTTGTTCCCGGGGCCAACGTCCTGACTTTC.

This clone has more than one count but fewer than ten. The junction departs from the called germline gene at one end, perhaps through a read error. The V gene is TRBV7-7, the J gene TRBJ2-5; 9 bases fit TRBD1. CDR3 length: 14 residues. Germline V CDR1 and CDR2: SSHAT, FNYEAQ (reference sequence). The chain's CDR3 is CASSSGQGRETQYF. In DNA, the CDR3 is TGTGCTAGCAGCTCCGGACAGGGGCGGGAGACCCAGTACTTC. Supplemented by reference TRBV7-7 and TRBJ2-5, the full variable domain reads GAGVSQSPRYKVTKRGQDVTLRCDPISSHATLYWYQQALGQGPEFLTYFNYEAQPDKSGLPSDRFSAERPEGSISTLTIQRTEQRDSAMYRCASSSGQGRETQYFGPGTRLLVL.

In this sample, this clone turned up a few times. The same CDR3 arises from other DNA sequences in this sample as well. This sequence joins TRBV5-1 and TRBJ1-1; D remains unclear. The CDR3 is 12 residues long. The ends were cut back, 5 bases at V and 1 base at J, with 6 bases in the middle. Germline values: CDR1 SGHRS, CDR2 YFSETQ. The CDR3 spells CASSSGNTEAFF. The CDR3 region has the DNA TGCGCCAGCAGTAGCGGGAACACTGAAGCTTTCTTT.

This clone was detected only a few times. The chain is built from TRBV7-2 and TRBJ2-7, with D possibly TRBD1 on 6 matching bases. V shed 1 base and J shed 5 bases, with 15 bases lying between them. Germline V gene sequence: CDR1 SGHTA, CDR2 FQGNSA. CDR3 length: 15 amino acids. The CDR3, as DNA: TGTGCCAGCAGCTTAGGGATACAGGGTGGGGACGAGCAGTACTTC. It encodes CASSLGIQGGDEQYF.

A few counts support this clone. The chain recombines TRBV30 with TRBJ2-5; 11 bases are shared with TRBD2. This CDR3 has 16 residues. Per germline, CDR1 GTSNPN and CDR2 SVGIG (reference sequence). Unmatched junction bases numbered 5, after V lost 1 base and J lost 1 base. CDR3 in amino acids: CAWSGILAGGQETQYF. The CDR3 DNA reads TGTGCCTGGAGTGGAATCCTAGCGGGGGGCCAAGAGACCCAGTACTTC. Full variable domain (outside the CDR3, taken from reference TRBV30 and TRBJ2-5): SQTIHQWPATLVQPVGSPLSLECTVEGTSNPNLYWYRQAAGRGLQLLFYSVGIGQISSEVPQNLSASRPQDRQFILSSKKLLLSDSGFYLCAWSGILAGGQETQYFGPGTRLLVL.

The chain combines TRBV7-9 with TRBJ2-3, with 10 bases fitting TRBD2. The junction had 8 bases not matched to a gene; V was cut back by 5 bases and J by 6 bases. The CDR3 totals 15 residues. Germline CDR1 is SEHNR and CDR2 is FQNEAQ (reference sequence). The CDR3 DNA follows: TGTGCCAGCAGCCGACTAGCGGGCCGTAGGGATACGCAGTATTTT. Its protein is CASSRLAGRRDTQYF.

This clone appeared a few times. CDR3 in amino acids: CASSEWGGGVETQYF. The DNA of the CDR3 is TGTGCCAGCAGTGAATGGGGGGGAGGGGTAGAGACCCAGTACTTC. The chain has TRBV25-1 and TRBJ2-5, with TRBD2 matching 7 bases. The CDR3 runs to 15 residues. The V segment lost 1 base and the J segment 4 bases; nucleotides outside the gene matches: 6. Looked up from germline, CDR1 is MGHDK and CDR2 is SYGVNS.

The chain couples TRBV9 to TRBJ2-7; 8 nucleotides agree with TRBD1. CDR3 size: 14 residues. CDR1 is SGDLS and CDR2 is YYNGEE in the germline V gene. The V segment lost 3 bases and the J segment 5 bases; nucleotides outside the gene matches: 7. CDR3 DNA: TGTGCCAGCAGCGCCGACCCGACAGGGGACGAGCAGTACTTC. The encoded protein is CASSADPTGDEQYF.

The genes are TRBV4-2 and TRBJ2-1, with 11 bases aligning to TRBD2. The CDR3 length is 17 residues. Losses at the gene ends were 0 bases for V and 4 bases for J; bases not matched to a gene: 5. Germline CDR1 and CDR2: LGHNA and YNFKEQ. The CDR3 DNA sequence: TGTGCCAGCAGCCAAGAACTAGCGGGAGCGGCGTACAATGAGCAGTTCTTC. Amino acids: CASSQELAGAAYNEQFF.

In this sample, this clone turned up a few times. The chain combines TRBV15 with TRBJ2-5; a weak D match, TRBD2 (7 bases). Looked up from germline, CDR1 is LNHNV and CDR2 is YYDKDF (reference sequence). Between the trimmed V and J ends, which lost 5 bases and 1 base, there was a span of 20 bases. This CDR3 has 17 residues. In DNA, the CDR3 is TGTGCCACCAGCCCGACCCACGCGGGGGCTGTCCAAGAGACCCAGTACTTC. This encodes CATSPTHAGAVQETQYF.

V and J are TRBV7-9 and TRBJ2-3, with TRBD1 matching over 8 bases. The CDR3 sequence is 12 residues long. Trimming removed 10 bases from V and 6 bases from J; junction bases left unmatched: 6. In germline, CDR1 is SEHNR, CDR2 FQNEAQ (reference sequence). CDR3: CAKTGVADTQYF. The CDR3 bases are TGTGCCAAGACAGGGGTGGCCGATACGCAGTATTTT.